This T cell receptor (beta chain) was recovered during a study of T cell responses to AZD1222 COVID-19 vaccine. Study-level results: In a largely white British group with more females than males, clonal diversity was possibly underestimated.

Trimming removed 3 bases at V and 3 bases at J, with 14 bases between. The CDR3 runs to 14 residues. CDR1 is SQVTM, CDR2 ANQGSEA, per germline. Measured with immunoSEQ multiplex PCR; TCRdb has only the in-frame clones, and not every one. The sample yields 82,000 or so clones, more than 90% seen once. As to this clone: Its antigen is still unknown.

The rearrangement joins TRBV29-1 to TRBJ1-1; D unresolved. The sample was peripheral blood, taken on day 0 of AZD1222 vaccination. The origin of this receptor is an adult in good health. The CDR3 spells CSVEGRSVYTEAFF. The CDR3 DNA reads as TGCAGCGTTGAGGGCAGGTCAGTGTACACTGAAGCTTTCTTT.